The entry that follows covers one TCR beta chain sequence. From the RT-PCR reads, TCRdb called clonotypes with MiXCR, one entry per CDR3 protein. This repertoire shows about 110,000 distinct CDR3 sequences, around 38% found once; its top ten account for roughly 30%. The trim removed 4 bases at V and 8 bases at J, leaving 4 bases unmatched. Germline lookup yields CDR1 DFQATT and CDR2 SNEGSKA (reference sequence). The CDR3 has 12 amino acids. The data stem from a study of patients and donors after allogeneic stem cell transplantation. The clonotype comes from a human donor who was either an allogeneic HSCT recipient or a stem cell or donor lymphocyte infusion donor (not recorded which). It is not recorded whose cells these are; they may come from a transplant donor. The genes are TRBV20-1 and TRBJ2-1, with 8 nucleotides matching TRBD2. The sequenced sample was blood, either unsorted or a sorted T cell fraction (not recorded which). CDR3 in DNA: TGCAGTGCTATAAGCGGGAGCCATGAGCAGTTCTTC. Its translation is CSAISGSHEQFF.